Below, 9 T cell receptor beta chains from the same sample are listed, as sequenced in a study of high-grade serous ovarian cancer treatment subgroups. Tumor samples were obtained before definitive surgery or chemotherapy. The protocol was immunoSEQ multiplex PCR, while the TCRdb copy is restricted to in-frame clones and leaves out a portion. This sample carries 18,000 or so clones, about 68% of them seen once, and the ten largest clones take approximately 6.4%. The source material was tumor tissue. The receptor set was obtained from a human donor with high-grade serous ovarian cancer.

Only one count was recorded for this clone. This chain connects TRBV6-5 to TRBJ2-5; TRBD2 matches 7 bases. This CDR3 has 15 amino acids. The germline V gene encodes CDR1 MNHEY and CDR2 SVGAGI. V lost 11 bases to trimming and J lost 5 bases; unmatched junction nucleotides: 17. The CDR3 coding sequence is TGTGCCTCCTTGTCTAGCCACCTGGGGGGGGAGACCCAGTACTTC. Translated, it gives CASLSSHLGGETQYF.

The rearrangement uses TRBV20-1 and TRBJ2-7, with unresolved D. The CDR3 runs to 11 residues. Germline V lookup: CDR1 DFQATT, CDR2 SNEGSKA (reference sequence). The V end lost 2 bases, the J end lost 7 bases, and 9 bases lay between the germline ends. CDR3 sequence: CSARRRDEQYF. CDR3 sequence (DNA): TGCAGTGCTAGAAGAAGGGATGAGCAGTACTTC.

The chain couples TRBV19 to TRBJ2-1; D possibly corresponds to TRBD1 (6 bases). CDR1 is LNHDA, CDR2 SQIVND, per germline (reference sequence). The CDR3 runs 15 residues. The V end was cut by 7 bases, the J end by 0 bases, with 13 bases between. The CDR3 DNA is TGTGCCAGTAAGGTCGACAGGAGCTCCTACAATGAGCAGTTCTTC. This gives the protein CASKVDRSSYNEQFF.

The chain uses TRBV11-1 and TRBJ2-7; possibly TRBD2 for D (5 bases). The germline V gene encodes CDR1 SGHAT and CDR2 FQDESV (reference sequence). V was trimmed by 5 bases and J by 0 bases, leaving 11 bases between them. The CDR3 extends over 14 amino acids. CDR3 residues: CASSPQLVSYEQYF. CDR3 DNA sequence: TGTGCCAGCAGCCCTCAACTAGTCTCCTACGAGCAGTACTTC.

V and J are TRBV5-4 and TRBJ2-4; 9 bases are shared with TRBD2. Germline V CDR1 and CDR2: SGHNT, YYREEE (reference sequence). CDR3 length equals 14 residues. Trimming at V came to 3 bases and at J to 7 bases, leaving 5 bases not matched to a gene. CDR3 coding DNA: TGTGCCAGCAGCTCGGGACTAGCTAAGAACATTCAGTACTTC. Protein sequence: CASSSGLAKNIQYF.

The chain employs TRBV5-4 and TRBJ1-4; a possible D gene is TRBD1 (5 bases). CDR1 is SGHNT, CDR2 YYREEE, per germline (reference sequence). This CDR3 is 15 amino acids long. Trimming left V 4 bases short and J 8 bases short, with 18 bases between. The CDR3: CASSLSAGIREKLFF. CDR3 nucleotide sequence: TGTGCCAGCAGCCTGTCAGCAGGGATACGGGAAAAACTGTTTTTT.

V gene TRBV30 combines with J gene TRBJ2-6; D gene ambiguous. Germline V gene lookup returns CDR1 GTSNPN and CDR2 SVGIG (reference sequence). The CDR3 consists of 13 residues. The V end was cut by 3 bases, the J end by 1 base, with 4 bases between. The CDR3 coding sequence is TGTGCCTGGAGATCATCTGGGGCCAACGTCCTGACTTTC. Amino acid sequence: CAWRSSGANVLTF.

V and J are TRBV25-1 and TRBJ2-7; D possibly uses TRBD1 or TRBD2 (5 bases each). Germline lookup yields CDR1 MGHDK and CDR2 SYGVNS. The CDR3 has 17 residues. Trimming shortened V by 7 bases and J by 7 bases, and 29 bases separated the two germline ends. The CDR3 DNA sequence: TGTGCCAGCAACCCACACGGTTCCGGGACGACCCTAGGAGAGCAGTACTTC. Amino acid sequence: CASNPHGSGTTLGEQYF.

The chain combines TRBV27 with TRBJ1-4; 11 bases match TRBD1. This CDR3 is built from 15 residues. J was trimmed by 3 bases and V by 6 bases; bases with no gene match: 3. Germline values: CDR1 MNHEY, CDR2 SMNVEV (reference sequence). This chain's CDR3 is CASSSGQGANEKLFF. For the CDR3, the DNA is TGTGCCAGCAGCTCGGGACAGGGGGCTAATGAAAAACTGTTTTTT. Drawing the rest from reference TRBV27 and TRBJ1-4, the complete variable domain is EAQVTQNPRYLITVTGKKLTVTCSQNMNHEYMSWYRQDPGLGLRQIYYSMNVEVTDKGDVPEGYKVSRKEKRNFPLILESPSPNQTSLYFCASSSGQGANEKLFFGSGTQLSVL.